The clone carrying this TCR beta chain was observed a handful of times. What it binds is unknown. This record belongs to a study of CD8 T cells in ankylosing spondylitis. Regarding the study as a whole: Reportedly, significant enrichment of disease-linked clones occurred in matched ankylosing spondylitis synovial fluid. Disease-linked clones were CD8+ and relatively rare in peripheral blood. Ankylosing spondylitis blood appeared to be characterized by a TCR beta motif of several highly homologous variants. A subset of motif variants has previously been described in the synovial fluid and blood of reactive arthritis.

Molecular-barcoded quantitative 5'-RACE produced these TCR beta libraries. TCRdb itself ran the 5' RACE reads through MiXCR, one entry per CDR3 protein. The sample holds approximately 550,000 distinct CDR3 sequences, about 13% seen once. Germline values: CDR1 SGHAT, CDR2 FQDESV (reference sequence). V shed 4 bases, J shed 5 bases, and the junction held 16 bases outside the gene matches. The CDR3 loop spans 20 amino acids. Sequenced material: blood, either unsorted or a sorted T cell fraction (not recorded which). The chain is built from TRBV11-1 and TRBJ2-1, with 14 bases fitting TRBD2. The sequence derives from a male donor with ankylosing spondylitis. CDR3 DNA sequence: TGTGCCAGCAGCTACCCGACTAGCGGGAGGGCCACCCAAAAGGACAATGAGCAGTTCTTC. This codes for CASSYPTSGRATQKDNEQFF.